This T cell receptor beta chain was recorded in a study of T-cell reconstitution after alpha-beta-depleted transplantation in children (dated by TCRdb to 2016 to 2018). As for the study more broadly: T-cell immune reconstitution after TCRalphabeta/CD19-depleted allogeneic hematopoietic cell transplantation in children was quantitatively tracked in the study by means of TCR repertoire profiling.

Concerning this clonotype: Its specific antigen is unknown. There are no base qualities to consult, and no much larger clone falls within one base.

Libraries were prepared through PCR. Data came from an Illumina HiSeq 2500. Molecular barcoding was employed in the preparation of TCR libraries, with unique molecular identifiers being used to normalize TCRbeta repertoire quantification. The public reads were run again by TCRdb, first through fastp at Q25 and then through MiXCR, and only productive beta chains were kept. Every CDR3 protein is listed once, alongside the most common genes and DNA of its rows. Across this sample there are roughly 350,000 distinct CDR3 sequences, with under 13% seen only once. Clones ranked in the top ten supply 2% to 2.5% of the sample. At the junction V is shortened by 0 bases and J by 4 bases, with 10 bases in between. The CDR3 spans 15 residues, from the cysteine through the phenylalanine. Only CDR3 DNA is held: 45 bases, read in frame from base 1. The germline V gene supplies CDR1 MGHRA and CDR2 YSYEKL.

The V and J segments used are TRBV4-1 and TRBJ1-5, with the D segment identity uncertain. This TCR was recovered from a human donor who donated a stem cell graft to a child with acute lymphoblastic leukemia. The sample was PBMCs from the stem cell graft donor, taken from the stem cell graft. The encoded CDR3 is CASSQDKDGNQPQHF. The DNA reads TGCGCCAGCAGCCAAGATAAGGACGGGAATCAGCCCCAGCATTTT.